Listed below are T cell receptor beta chains from one sample, sequenced in a study of OX40 agonist ivuxolimab in advanced cancers. Produced via immunoSEQ multiplex PCR; TCRdb's table is partial and in-frame only. The table records more than 85,000 clones, about 91% of them present only once. The material was CD4+ or CD8+ T cells sorted from blood, obtained in a trial of the OX40 agonist ivuxolimab. Receptor source: an adult with an advanced solid tumor such as melanoma, head and neck, liver or kidney cancer. The CDR3 runs from the conserved cysteine through the conserved F or W. A D gene is named only where the DNA matches it firmly. Clone sizes are given selectively: once, few, many, or a class where the clone is expanded.

v_gene: TRBV20-1; d_gene: .; abundance: .; j_gene: TRBJ2-3; CDR3nt: TGCAGTGACGAGGCTGGGGATACGCAGTATTTT; CDR3aa: CSDEAGDTQYF
v_gene: TRBV2; d_gene: TRBD2; abundance: .; j_gene: TRBJ2-3; CDR3nt: TGTGCCACTGAAGACGCGGGAGGGCCTACAGATACGCAGTATTTT; CDR3aa: CATEDAGGPTDTQYF
v_gene: TRBV7-3; d_gene: .; abundance: .; j_gene: TRBJ2-1; CDR3nt: TGTGCCAGCAGCTCATCCCGGACTGACAATGAGCAGTTCTTC; CDR3aa: CASSSSRTDNEQFF
v_gene: TRBV28; d_gene: TRBD2; abundance: .; j_gene: TRBJ2-7; CDR3nt: TGTGCCAGCAGTTTACTAGCGGGACTCTACGAGCAGTACTTC; CDR3aa: CASSLLAGLYEQYF
v_gene: TRBV4-2; d_gene: .; abundance: .; j_gene: TRBJ2-2; CDR3nt: TGTGCCAGCAGCCACGCCAGCGGGAACACCGGGGAGCTGTTTTTT; CDR3aa: CASSHASGNTGELFF
v_gene: TRBV7-2; d_gene: .; abundance: .; j_gene: TRBJ2-5; CDR3nt: TGTGCCAGCAGCTTTACAGGGCGAGAGACCCAGTACTTC; CDR3aa: CASSFTGRETQYF
v_gene: TRBV6-6; d_gene: .; abundance: once; j_gene: TRBJ2-2; CDR3nt: TGTGCCAGCAGGTCCCGGGGCCTCGACGGGGAGCTGTTTTTT; CDR3aa: CASRSRGLDGELFF
v_gene: TRBV28; d_gene: TRBD1; abundance: .; j_gene: TRBJ2-7; CDR3nt: TGTGCCAGCAGTTACAGGGGCCACGAGCAGTACTTC; CDR3aa: CASSYRGHEQYF
v_gene: TRBV30; d_gene: TRBD2; abundance: once; j_gene: TRBJ2-4; CDR3nt: TGTGCCTGGAATCCAAGGACTAGCGGGAGGACGGACATTCAGTACTTC; CDR3aa: CAWNPRTSGRTDIQYF
v_gene: TRBV7-9; d_gene: TRBD2; abundance: .; j_gene: TRBJ2-5; CDR3nt: TGTGCCAGCAGCTTACCGTATAGCGGGAGGGCCGGGGAGACCCAGTACTTC; CDR3aa: CASSLPYSGRAGETQYF